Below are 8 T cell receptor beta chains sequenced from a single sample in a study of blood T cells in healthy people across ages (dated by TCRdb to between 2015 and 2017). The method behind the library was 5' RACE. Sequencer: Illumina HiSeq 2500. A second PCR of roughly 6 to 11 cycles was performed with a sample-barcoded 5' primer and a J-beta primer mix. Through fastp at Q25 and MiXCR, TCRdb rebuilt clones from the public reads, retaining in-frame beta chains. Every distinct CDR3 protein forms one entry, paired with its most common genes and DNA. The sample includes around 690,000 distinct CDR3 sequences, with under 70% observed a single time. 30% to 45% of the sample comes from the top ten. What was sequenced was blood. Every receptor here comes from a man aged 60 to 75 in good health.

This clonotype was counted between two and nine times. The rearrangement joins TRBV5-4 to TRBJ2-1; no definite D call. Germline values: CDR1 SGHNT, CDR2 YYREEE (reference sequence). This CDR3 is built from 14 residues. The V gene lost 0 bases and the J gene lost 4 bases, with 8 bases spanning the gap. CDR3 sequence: CASSLVGTYNEQFF. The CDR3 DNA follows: TGTGCCAGCAGCTTGGTCGGAACATACAATGAGCAGTTCTTC.

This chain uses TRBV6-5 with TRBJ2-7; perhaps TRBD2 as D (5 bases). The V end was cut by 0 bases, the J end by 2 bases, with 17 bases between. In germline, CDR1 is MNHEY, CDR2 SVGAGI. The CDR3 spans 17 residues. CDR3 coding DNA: TGTGCCAGCAGTTACTCGACGGGGAACAGTTGGGCCTACGAGCAGTACTTC. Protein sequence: CASSYSTGNSWAYEQYF.

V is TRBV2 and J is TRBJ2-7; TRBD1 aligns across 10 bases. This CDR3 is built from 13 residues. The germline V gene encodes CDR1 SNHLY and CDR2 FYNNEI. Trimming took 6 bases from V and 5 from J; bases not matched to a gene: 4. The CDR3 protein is CASRGTGVHEQYF. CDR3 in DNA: TGTGCCAGCAGGGGGACAGGGGTACACGAGCAGTACTTC.

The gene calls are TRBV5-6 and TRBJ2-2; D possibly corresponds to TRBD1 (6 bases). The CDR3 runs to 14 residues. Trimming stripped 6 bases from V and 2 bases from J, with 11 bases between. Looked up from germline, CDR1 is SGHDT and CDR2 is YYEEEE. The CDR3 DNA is TGTGCCAGCAAGGGCAGGGGAAACACCGGGGAGCTGTTTTTT. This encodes CASKGRGNTGELFF.

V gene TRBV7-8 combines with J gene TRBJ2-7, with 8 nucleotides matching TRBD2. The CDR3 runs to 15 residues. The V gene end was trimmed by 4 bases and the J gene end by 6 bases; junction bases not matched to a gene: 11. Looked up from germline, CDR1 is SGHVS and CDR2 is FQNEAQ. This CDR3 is CASSSGGSQFAEQYF. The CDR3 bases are TGTGCCAGCAGCTCGGGGGGGTCACAATTTGCCGAGCAGTACTTC. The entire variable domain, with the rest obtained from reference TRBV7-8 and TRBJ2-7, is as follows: GAGVSQSPRYKVAKRGQDVALRCDPISGHVSLFWYQQALGQGPEFLTYFQNEAQLDKSGLPSDRFFAERPEGSVSTLKIQRTQQEDSAVYLCASSSGGSQFAEQYFGPGTRLTVT.

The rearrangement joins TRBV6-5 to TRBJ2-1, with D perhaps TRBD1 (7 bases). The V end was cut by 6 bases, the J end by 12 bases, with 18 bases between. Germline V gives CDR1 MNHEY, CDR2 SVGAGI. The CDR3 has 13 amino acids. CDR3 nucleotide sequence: TGTGCCAGCAGCCAACAGGGGTCGGGGGTGCAGTTCTTC. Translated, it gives CASSQQGSGVQFF.

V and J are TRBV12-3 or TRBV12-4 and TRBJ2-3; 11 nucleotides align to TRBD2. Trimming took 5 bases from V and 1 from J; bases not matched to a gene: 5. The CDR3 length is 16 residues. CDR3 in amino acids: CASSTSSGGRTDTQYF. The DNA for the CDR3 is TGTGCCAGCAGTACATCTAGCGGGGGGCGCACAGATACGCAGTATTTT.

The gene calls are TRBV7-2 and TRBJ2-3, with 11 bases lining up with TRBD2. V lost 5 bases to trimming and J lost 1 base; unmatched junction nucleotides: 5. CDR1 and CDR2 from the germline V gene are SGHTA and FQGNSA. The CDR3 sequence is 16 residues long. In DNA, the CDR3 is TGTGCCAGCAGCGGCCAGACTAGCGGGGGCACAGATACGCAGTATTTT. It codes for CASSGQTSGGTDTQYF.